This note documents a single T cell receptor beta chain sequence. The data derive from a study of blood T cell repertoires in COVID-19. Study context: The cDNA or gDNA used as material had been derived from T cells, B-cell-depleted T cells, or PBMCs.

Authors' methods: Reference gene primer amplification yielded estimated nucleated cell counts. The assay was immunoSEQ multiplex PCR, and TCRdb's table has in-frame clones only and misses some. Clone size and V and J calls were adopted from that table, with D and trimming inferred from the DNA. The table includes roughly 200,000 clones, about 88% detected once. The length of the CDR3 is 15 residues. V lost 4 bases and J lost 9; bases outside the gene matches: 10. Germline V gene lookup returns CDR1 KGHSH and CDR2 LQKENI. The TCR was taken from a woman of 80 years or more with acute or convalescent COVID-19. Sequenced material: peripheral blood. The chain is built from TRBV18 and TRBJ2-7, with TRBD2 matching over 12 bases. CDR3 loop: CASSQGLAGLSVQYF. CDR3 nucleotides: TGTGCCAGCTCACAGGGACTAGCGGGTTTGAGCGTGCAGTACTTC.